The 12 T cell receptor beta chains reported below all come from one sample, sequenced in a study of OX40 agonist ivuxolimab in advanced cancers. Sequencing was performed with immunoSEQ multiplex PCR; in TCRdb, only in-frame clones are kept and a portion is missing. The sample has about 19,000 clones, about 70% seen once. The material was CD4+ or CD8+ T cells sorted from blood, obtained in a trial of the OX40 agonist ivuxolimab. Every receptor here comes from an adult with an advanced solid tumor such as melanoma, head and neck, liver or kidney cancer.

V and J are TRBV10-3 and TRBJ1-1; D remains ambiguous. This CDR3 comprises 15 residues. Trimming took 6 bases from V and 2 from J, leaving 16 bases between them. CDR1 is ENHRY and CDR2 is SYGVKD in the germline V gene. The CDR3 sequence: CAIRAALMENTEAFF. CDR3 bases: TGTGCCATCAGAGCAGCGTTGATGGAAAACACTGAAGCTTTCTTT.

The V gene is TRBV19, the J gene TRBJ2-1, with 12 bases matching TRBD2. Losses at the gene ends were 6 bases for V and 8 bases for J; bases not matched to a gene: 5. The CDR3 is 14 amino acids. CDR1 and CDR2 (germline): LNHDA, SQIVND (reference sequence). As DNA, the CDR3 is TGTGCCAGTAGCTTACTAGCGGGAGGCTATGAGCAGTTCTTC. This gives the protein CASSLLAGGYEQFF.

The chain recombines TRBV6-5 with TRBJ2-2; tentatively, D is TRBD1 or TRBD2 (6 bases each). Germline V gives CDR1 MNHEY, CDR2 SVGAGI. The CDR3 totals 15 residues. Trimming removed 2 bases from V and 7 bases from J, with 14 bases in between. The CDR3 DNA reads TGTGCCAGCAGTTACAGTGCCGGGGGCATCGGGGAGCTGTTTTTT. It specifies CASSYSAGGIGELFF.

This rearrangement joins TRBV7-3 to TRBJ2-5, with D possibly called TRBD1 or TRBD2 (5 bases each). Germline V CDR1 and CDR2: SGHTA, FQGTGA. Trimming removed 5 bases at V and 1 base at J, with 11 bases between. This CDR3 comprises 14 residues. In DNA, the CDR3 is TGTGCCAGCAGCCCCTTGGGACCCCAAGAGACCCAGTACTTC. It specifies CASSPLGPQETQYF.

This sequence joins TRBV27 and TRBJ1-5, with D unclear. Trimming took off 2 bases at V and 5 bases at J, with 7 bases between the two ends. The germline CDR1 and CDR2 sequences are MNHEY and SMNVEV (reference sequence). The CDR3 is made up of 13 amino acids. This CDR3 reads CASSLNPYQPQHF. The CDR3 coding sequence is TGTGCCAGCAGTTTAAACCCGTATCAGCCCCAGCATTTT.

The chain employs TRBV25-1 and TRBJ1-6, with TRBD1 matching 9 bases. The CDR3 loop spans 14 amino acids. Per the germline V gene, CDR1 is MGHDK and CDR2 is SYGVNS. J was trimmed by 9 bases and V by 6 bases; bases with no gene match: 6. The CDR3 spells CASSEPGQGSPLHF. CDR3 nucleotide sequence: TGTGCCAGCAGCGAACCGGGACAGGGTTCACCCCTCCACTTT.

The V gene is TRBV6-5, the J gene TRBJ2-7, with 10 bases that match TRBD2. This CDR3 region has 15 residues. From germline, CDR1 is MNHEY and CDR2 SVGAGI. The ends lost 5 bases at V and 4 bases at J; junction bases unmatched: 8. The CDR3: CASSKLAGTGYEQYF. CDR3 in DNA: TGTGCCAGCAGTAAACTAGCGGGAACCGGGTACGAGCAGTACTTC.

The chain carries TRBV19 and TRBJ2-5; 9 bases match TRBD2. J was trimmed by 1 base and V by 5 bases; bases with no gene match: 2. This CDR3 region has 14 residues. Germline loops: CDR1 LNHDA, CDR2 SQIVND (reference sequence). CDR3 protein: CASSEREAQETQYF. CDR3 bases: TGTGCCAGTAGTGAGCGGGAGGCCCAAGAGACCCAGTACTTC.

The V gene is TRBV28, the J gene TRBJ2-1, with D possibly matching TRBD2 (6 bases). The CDR3 spans 14 residues. The V gene lost 9 bases and the J gene lost 2 bases, with 14 bases spanning the gap. Germline CDR1 is MDHEN and CDR2 is SYDVKM. The CDR3 DNA sequence: TGTGCCAGTAAGGGACTCAACCCCTACAATGAGCAGTTCTTC. Its translation: CASKGLNPYNEQFF.

The chain joins TRBV19 to TRBJ1-5; D gene ambiguous. V was clipped by 5 bases and J by 4 bases, with 12 bases between them. Germline CDR1 reads LNHDA; CDR2 reads SQIVND (reference sequence). The CDR3 extends over 14 amino acids. In DNA, the CDR3 is TGTGCCAGTAGTTGGAGGGAGTTTAATCAGCCCCAGCATTTT. Protein: CASSWREFNQPQHF.

Ten or more counts support this clone. The genes are TRBV28 and TRBJ1-5, with D perhaps matching TRBD1 (5 bases). This CDR3 contains 14 residues. Trimming shortened V by 4 bases and J by 5 bases, and 12 bases separated the two germline ends. Germline V gene data show CDR1 as MDHEN and CDR2 as SYDVKM. The CDR3 spells CASSSGTPDQPQHF. The CDR3 DNA reads as TGTGCCAGCAGTTCCGGGACTCCGGATCAGCCCCAGCATTTT.

The J gene is TRBJ1-1, the V gene TRBV5-8; D unclear. The CDR3 contains 16 residues. Germline values: CDR1 SGHTS, CDR2 YDEGEE. V was shortened by 4 bases and J by 1 base, with 17 bases between the two germline ends. The CDR3: CASSQESGSRNTEAFF. The CDR3 DNA follows: TGTGCCAGCAGCCAAGAATCTGGCAGCCGGAACACTGAAGCTTTCTTT.